This T cell receptor beta chain is drawn from a study of blood T cell repertoires in COVID-19. The germline CDR1 and CDR2 sequences are GTSNPN and SVGIG (reference sequence). V shed 5 bases, J shed 6 bases, and the junction held 0 bases outside the gene matches. This CDR3 has 11 amino acids. Method: immunoSEQ multiplex PCR; TCRdb's copy keeps in-frame clones and lacks some. The sample comprises about 220,000 clones, around four fifths of which are singletons, and 8% to 10% rests with the top ten. The sequenced sample consisted of peripheral blood. V gene TRBV30 combines with J gene TRBJ2-1; TRBD2 matches 8 bases. The sequence derives from a woman aged 45-65 years with acute or convalescent COVID-19. Here the CDR3 reads CAWAGGNEQFF. The CDR3, as DNA: TGTGCCTGGGCGGGGGGCAATGAGCAGTTCTTC.